Here is one TCR beta chain with its context. Its antigen specificity is not known. No quality values exist for individual bases; no much larger clone is one base distant. TCRbeta sequencing used genomic DNA from CD8+ cells, following the manufacturer's instructions. A genomics technology centre in Finland ran the TCRbeta sequencing, which was done with the immunoSEQ assay. The published analysis was carried out like this. Clonotype tables produced by the immunoSEQ preprocessing pipeline were converted into VDJtools format, and non-productive clonotypes were filtered out. Samples with fewer than 10,000 reads were excluded, the remaining samples were subsampled to 10,000 reads, and most of the eight CND-RA samples were retained. Shannon-Wiener, Simpson and clonality indices were calculated with the VDJtools CalcDiversityStats function on data subsampled to 10,000 reads. To infer antigen specificity, non-singleton TCRbeta clonotypes were hard-matched against VDJdb, with no mismatches permitted. CDR3 sequences that differed by a single amino acid (Hamming distance 1) were grouped into clusters that potentially share antigen targets. Group enrichment of public clonotypes was tested with one-sided Fisher's exact tests after groups were resampled to six samples, with the procedure repeated ten times. Not all clones reach the TCRdb copy of this immuneACCESS table, which keeps in-frame sequences only. Checked studies attribute under half of the gap to unresolved V genes and leave the rest unexplained. Clone size and V and J calls were adopted from that table, with D and trimming inferred from the DNA. This sample is represented by several thousand clones; 72% of them were singletons. Roughly 38% of the sample comes from the top ten.

The CND-RA patients tested negative on the clinical CCP2 antibody test, and joint destruction in these patients kept progressing despite active therapy. Every CND-RA patient had failed conventional anti-rheumatic therapy and showed typical joint destruction in the wrists and ankles. Instead of being sampled at diagnosis, CND-RA patients were sampled after long disease histories, which in several cases spanned decades. Fifty millilitres of EDTA-anticoagulated peripheral blood were collected from each patient. Density gradient separation with Ficoll-Paque PLUS was used to isolate peripheral blood mononuclear cells. AutoMACS magnetic bead positive selection was used to isolate CD8+ cells from fresh or cryopreserved PBMCs, and purity was verified by flow cytometry. Nucleospin Tissue or Tissue XS kits were used to extract genomic DNA, which was then quantified on a Qubit 2.0 fluorometer. V and J are trimmed by 3 bases and 6 bases, and the gene matches miss 5 bases of the junction. The CDR1 and CDR2 encoded by the germline V gene (reference sequence) are GTSNPN and SVGIG. Counted from cysteine to phenylalanine, this CDR3 has 13 amino acids. Only the CDR3 region is kept as DNA, spanning 39 bases read in frame from base 1.

This record comes from a study of CD8 T cells in seronegative destructive rheumatoid arthritis (dated by TCRdb to 2019 to 2021). Regarding the complete study: At the time of sampling, biological drugs were being given to seven out of the eight CND-RA patients. Researchers compared peripheral CD8+ TCRbeta repertoires from patients with CCP-negative destructive rheumatoid arthritis (CND-RA) against repertoires from newly diagnosed seropositive RA, seronegative RA and healthy controls. The seropositive RA, seronegative RA and healthy control comparison cohorts were obtained from an earlier published TCRbeta dataset rather than being newly sequenced.

The research as a whole found: Across the roughly 120,000 clonotypes tested, no public clonotype enrichment survived Benjamini-Hochberg correction. CND-RA patients appeared to carry a distinct set of enriched public clonotypes, which the authors read as support for a separate disease subset. Because diagnostic samples were lacking, the TCR repertoire differences may partly reflect years of poor disease control rather than having been present at onset. With age adjusted for, CD8+ TCRbeta repertoires in CND-RA patients appeared less diverse and more clonal than repertoires in other RA subtypes. The small size of the CND-RA cohort was acknowledged as a study limitation. CND-RA repertoires showed more CMV-reactive and fewer influenza A-reactive CD8+ TCRbeta sequences than controls and other RA subtypes.

The sequence came from a woman in her fifties or sixties with seronegative destructive rheumatoid arthritis. Rearrangement joined TRBV30 to TRBJ2-7; the junction holds 10 bases that match TRBD1. Sequenced: CD8+ T cells from blood. The bases are TGTGCCTGGAGGGGGACAGGGGAAGGCGAGCAGTACTTC. This codes for CAWRGTGEGEQYF.